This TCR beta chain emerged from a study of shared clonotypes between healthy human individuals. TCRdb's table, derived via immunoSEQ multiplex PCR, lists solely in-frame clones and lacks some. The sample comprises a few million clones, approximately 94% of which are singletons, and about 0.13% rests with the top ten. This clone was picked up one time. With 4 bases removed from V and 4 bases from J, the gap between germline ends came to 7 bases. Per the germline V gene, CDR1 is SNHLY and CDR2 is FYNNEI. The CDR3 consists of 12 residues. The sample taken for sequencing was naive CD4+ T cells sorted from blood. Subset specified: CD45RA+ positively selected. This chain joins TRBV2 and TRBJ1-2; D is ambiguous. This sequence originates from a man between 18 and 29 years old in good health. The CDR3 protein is CASSVPPYGYTF. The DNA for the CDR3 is TGTGCCAGCAGTGTCCCCCCCTATGGCTACACCTTC.